This T cell receptor beta chain was recorded in a study of blood T cell repertoires in COVID-19. Study-level information: Researchers got acute and convalescent COVID-19 samples from the United States, Italy and Spain. PBMCs, B-cell-depleted T cells, or T cells were the source of the cDNA or gDNA that made up the material.

In the study's own analysis: Scientists estimated how many nucleated cells there were by amplifying reference gene primers. TCRdb keeps only in-frame clones here, not all; method: immunoSEQ multiplex PCR. V, J and clone size are taken as reported in that table, and D and trimming were inferred from the DNA itself. Here the sample spans some 120,000 clones, 75% to 90% being singletons. Germline-derived CDR1 and CDR2 are SGHNT and YYREEE (reference sequence). Trimming removed 4 bases from V and 4 bases from J, with 17 bases in between. The CDR3 covers 15 residues. This TCR derives from a man in his sixties or seventies with active or convalescent COVID-19. V gene TRBV5-4 combines with J gene TRBJ2-5, with D possibly matching TRBD2 (6 bases). Material: peripheral blood. CDR3 in DNA: TGTGCCAGCAGCGCTTTAGCGGTGGGGGGAGAGACCCAGTACTTC. Translation: CASSALAVGGETQYF. Looking up the rest from reference TRBV5-4 and TRBJ2-5 gives the full variable domain: ETGVTQSPTHLIKTRGQQVTLRCSSQSGHNTVSWYQQALGQGPQFIFQYYREEENGRGNFPPRFSGLQFPNYSSELNVNALELDDSALYLCASSALAVGGETQYFGPGTRLLVL.